A single sample is the source of the 10 T cell receptor beta chains below, sequenced in a study of T cells in Graves' hyperthyroidism and ophthalmopathy. Amplified TCR beta CDR3 regions came from RNA transcripts. RT-PCR in the first round (using the HTBI primer set) targeted the TCR CDR3. TCRdb used MiXCR to reprocess the multiplex PCR reads, holding one entry per CDR3 protein. The top ten clones hold less than 10% of a sample with hundreds of thousands of distinct CDR3 sequences, about 13% of them seen once. Sequenced: blood. These receptors were collected from a woman younger than 35 with Graves' hyperthyroidism.

This clonotype was seen at least ten times. The chain recombines TRBV4-1 with TRBJ1-1; D ambiguous. The V end lost 3 bases, the J end lost 1 base, and 9 bases lay between the germline ends. This CDR3 has 14 residues. Germline lookup yields CDR1 MGHRA and CDR2 YSYEKL. This CDR3 reads CASSHYQENTEAFF. The CDR3 DNA reads TGCGCCAGCAGCCATTACCAGGAGAACACTGAAGCTTTCTTT.

This clonotype was found a few times. The V and J genes are TRBV10-1 and TRBJ2-2; D not certain. Deletions cut 3 bases from V and 6 bases from J, with 8 bases between. The CDR3 has 13 residues. Germline V gene lookup returns CDR1 WNHNN and CDR2 SYGVQD (reference sequence). The CDR3 here is CASSDNGAGELFF. As DNA, the CDR3 is TGCGCCAGCAGTGACAATGGGGCCGGGGAGCTGTTTTTT.

This clonotype was counted at least ten times. The chain uses TRBV12-3 or TRBV12-4 and TRBJ2-7; D uncertain. V dropped 4 bases and J dropped 3 bases, with 22 bases sitting between them. The CDR3 runs to 17 residues. The chain's CDR3 is CASSSARRVRGVYEQYF. In nucleotides, the CDR3 is TGTGCCAGCAGTTCTGCTAGAAGGGTGCGTGGAGTCTACGAGCAGTACTTC.

This clonotype was detected ten times or more. V is TRBV7-2 and J is TRBJ2-1; D is uncertain. The V and J ends lost 5 bases and 2 bases respectively, with 4 bases between them. The CDR3 is 12 amino acids. CDR1 and CDR2 from the germline V gene are SGHTA and FQGNSA. This chain's CDR3 is CASSNAYNEQFF. The CDR3 DNA reads TGTGCCAGCAGCAACGCCTACAATGAGCAGTTCTTC.

J is TRBJ1-5 and V is TRBV15, with 8 nucleotides matching TRBD1. The germline CDR1 and CDR2 sequences are LNHNV and YYDKDF (reference sequence). The length of the CDR3 is 15 residues. J was trimmed by 2 bases and V by 2 bases; bases with no gene match: 2. The CDR3 loop reads CATSRPGQGNQPQHF. The CDR3 DNA is TGTGCCACCAGCAGACCGGGACAGGGCAATCAGCCCCAGCATTTT.

The chain recombines TRBV2 with TRBJ2-4; 7 positions agree with TRBD2. This CDR3 region has 15 residues. Per germline, CDR1 SNHLY and CDR2 FYNNEI. V was pared by 2 bases and J by 9 bases, with 10 bases of the junction left unmatched. The CDR3 spells CASSELRGGRSIQYF. CDR3 DNA sequence: TGTGCCAGCAGTGAACTACGGGGAGGGCGAAGCATTCAGTACTTC.

This clonotype was seen many times. The genes are TRBV2 and TRBJ1-1, with 8 positions matching TRBD1. The CDR3 spans 14 residues. V was pared by 5 bases and J by 4 bases, with 6 bases of the junction left unmatched. CDR1 is SNHLY, CDR2 FYNNEI, per germline. This CDR3 is CASSTQGGLTEAFF. The CDR3, as DNA: TGTGCCAGCAGTACACAGGGGGGACTCACTGAAGCTTTCTTT.

This chain joins TRBV14 and TRBJ2-2; D is undetermined. Germline V lookup: CDR1 SGHDN, CDR2 FVKESK. Trimming took 2 bases from V and 3 from J, leaving 7 bases between them. The CDR3 totals 14 residues. The CDR3 here is CASSQQAYTGELFF. DNA of the CDR3: TGTGCCAGCAGCCAACAGGCCTACACCGGGGAGCTGTTTTTT.

V and J are TRBV6-2 or TRBV6-3 and TRBJ1-1; D uncertain. CDR3 length equals 13 residues. From germline, CDR1 is MNHEY and CDR2 SVGEGT. Between the trimmed V and J ends, which lost 6 bases and 3 bases, there was a span of 11 bases. The CDR3 here is CASRTQIDTEAFF. CDR3 nucleotides: TGTGCCAGCAGAACCCAGATAGACACTGAAGCTTTCTTT.

In its sample, this clonotype was seen many times. The rearrangement joins TRBV5-6 to TRBJ2-7; tentatively, D is TRBD2 (5 bases). This CDR3 spans 12 amino acids. With 7 bases removed from V and 1 base from J, the gap between germline ends came to 9 bases. CDR1 and CDR2 (germline): SGHDT, YYEEEE. CDR3 nucleotide sequence: TGTGCCAGCGGACTCGGATCCTACGAGCAGTACTTC. This translates into CASGLGSYEQYF.